These 24 T cell receptor beta chains share one sample of origin, sequenced in a study of T cells in Graves' hyperthyroidism and ophthalmopathy. What was amplified from RNA transcripts were TCR beta CDR3 regions. Using the HTBI primer set, a first-round RT-PCR was run on the TCR CDR3. TCRdb independently ran MiXCR on the multiplex PCR reads; one entry per CDR3 protein. In the table there are about 840,000 distinct CDR3 sequences, over 35% of which are singletons. Source material: blood. The receptors originated from a man aged 18 to 30 with Graves' hyperthyroidism.

The chain combines TRBV4-1 with TRBJ2-2; D not resolved. The CDR3 covers 15 residues. V was trimmed by 0 bases and J by 5 bases, leaving 10 bases between them. The germline gives CDR1 MGHRA, CDR2 YSYEKL. CDR3 bases: TGCGCCAGCAGCCAAGAAGGAGCTAGGACCGGGGAGCTGTTTTTT. It codes for CASSQEGARTGELFF.

The rearrangement joins TRBV7-9 to TRBJ1-2; D is uncertain. Trimming cost V 4 bases and J 8 bases, with 17 bases left between them. Germline CDR1 SEHNR, CDR2 FQNEAQ (reference sequence). The CDR3 spans 14 residues. This CDR3 is CASSSGPNYGGYTF. CDR3 nucleotide sequence: TGTGCCAGCAGCTCCGGTCCTAACTATGGCGGCTACACCTTC.

At least ten counts were recorded for this clonotype. The chain uses TRBV19 and TRBJ1-6; D not certain. The germline CDR1 and CDR2 sequences are LNHDA and SQIVND (reference sequence). The V gene lost 0 bases and the J gene lost 9 bases, with 6 bases spanning the gap. The CDR3 contains 13 residues. The CDR3 region is CASSIESGSPLHF. DNA for the CDR3: TGTGCCAGTAGTATAGAATCGGGTTCACCCCTCCACTTT. Combining the CDR3 with reference TRBV19 and TRBJ1-6 gives the whole variable domain DGGITQSPKYLFRKEGQNVTLSCEQNLNHDAMYWYRQDPGQGLRLIYYSQIVNDFQKGDIAEGYSVSREKKESFPLTVTSAQKNPTAFYLCASSIESGSPLHFGNGTRLTVT.

The chain recombines TRBV12-5 with TRBJ2-7; no reliable D call. This CDR3 spans 12 amino acids. Germline values: CDR1 LGHNT, CDR2 FRNRAP. The V and J ends lost 6 bases and 0 bases respectively, with 6 bases between them. The CDR3 DNA sequence: TGTGCTAGTGGCATGGACTCCTACGAGCAGTACTTC. Encoded protein: CASGMDSYEQYF.

This chain uses TRBV20-1 with TRBJ1-2; TRBD1 might be the D (5 bases). The CDR3 has 13 amino acids. Germline lookup yields CDR1 DFQATT and CDR2 SNEGSKA (reference sequence). The CDR3 coding sequence is TGCGTATGGAAGGGGCGGTTGGACTATGGCTACACCTTC. It specifies CVWKGRLDYGYTF.

To note about this clonotype: In this CDR3 the conserved last residue, phenylalanine or tryptophan, is missing, so a read error is likely. The rearrangement joins TRBV7-9 to TRBJ1-1; D gene uncertain. Germline V lookup: CDR1 SEHNR, CDR2 FQNEAQ (reference sequence). V was shortened by 7 bases and J by 5 bases, with 11 bases between the two germline ends. This CDR3 region has 12 residues. CDR3 in amino acids: CASTAGGTEAFL. The CDR3 nucleotides read TGTGCCAGCACCGCAGGTGGGACTGAAGCTTTCCTT.

The chain combines TRBV10-3 with TRBJ1-4; 7 positions match TRBD1. The length of the CDR3 is 12 residues. The germline CDR1 and CDR2 sequences are ENHRY and SYGVKD. The V gene end was trimmed by 10 bases and the J gene end by 6 bases; junction bases not matched to a gene: 5. CDR3 nucleotides: TGTGCCACCGGGACAGATTATGAAAAACTGTTTTTT. Residues: CATGTDYEKLFF.

The rearrangement links TRBV2 to TRBJ1-5; no firm D call. Germline V gene sequence: CDR1 SNHLY, CDR2 FYNNEI. The V end was cut by 6 bases, the J end by 3 bases, with 9 bases between. CDR3 size: 13 residues. DNA for the CDR3: TGTGCCAGCAGAGCAGACATCAATCAGCCCCAGCATTTT. Its translation is CASRADINQPQHF.

This clonotype was observed many times. This rearrangement joins TRBV9 to TRBJ2-6, with D possibly matching TRBD2 (5 bases). The V end was cut by 4 bases, the J end by 1 base, with 9 bases between. There are 15 residues in the CDR3. Germline V lookup: CDR1 SGDLS, CDR2 YYNGEE. The CDR3 nucleotides are TGTGCCAGCAGCCCAAGCGGTTCTGGGGCCAACGTCCTGACTTTC. This codes for CASSPSGSGANVLTF.

The table lists this clonotype with many counts. The chain combines TRBV19 with TRBJ1-6, with D tentatively TRBD1 (6 bases). Germline V gene lookup returns CDR1 LNHDA and CDR2 SQIVND (reference sequence). The CDR3 extends over 17 amino acids. The V gene lost 2 bases and the J gene lost 14 bases, with 25 bases spanning the gap. In DNA form, the CDR3 reads TGTGCCAGTAGTATAACAGGCTCAGAACAGGGTATTGTAGCCCTCCACTTT. It codes for CASSITGSEQGIVALHF.

Details on this clonotype: A read error is possible here, since a much larger clone lies one base away. V is TRBV29-1 and J is TRBJ1-1; D is unclear. CDR3 length: 11 amino acids. Germline loops: CDR1 SQVTM, CDR2 ANQGSEA. Trimming shortened V by 8 bases and J by 1 base, and 8 bases separated the two germline ends. CDR3 DNA sequence: TGCAGCACCTTCAAGAACACTGAAGCTTTCTTT. Its translation: CSTFKNTEAFF.

This chain connects TRBV4-1 to TRBJ2-7, with TRBD1 matching over 9 bases. CDR1 MGHRA and CDR2 YSYEKL come from the germline V gene. With 4 bases clipped from V and 6 bases from J, the junction kept 13 bases outside the gene matches. The CDR3 consists of 16 residues. The DNA for the CDR3 is TGCGCCAGCAGCCTCGGTGGAGGACAGGGGATGTCCGAGCAGTACTTC. Translation: CASSLGGGQGMSEQYF.

This clonotype was recorded at least ten times. The chain links TRBV7-9 to TRBJ2-7, with TRBD1 as a possible D gene (5 bases). This CDR3 comprises 12 residues. Per germline, CDR1 SEHNR and CDR2 FQNEAQ (reference sequence). Trimming removed 2 bases from V and 5 bases from J, with 7 bases in between. The CDR3 nucleotides are TGTGCCAGCAGCTTAATAGGGGACGAGCAGTACTTC. Protein: CASSLIGDEQYF.

The chain couples TRBV20-1 to TRBJ1-5, with TRBD1 as a possible D gene (6 bases). Trimming pared 0 bases from V and 2 bases from J, leaving 17 bases between. The CDR3 is 17 amino acids. Germline V gives CDR1 DFQATT, CDR2 SNEGSKA (reference sequence). CDR3 DNA: TGCAGTGCTAGAGACCCCAGGGGAGGGAGTGGCAATCAGCCCCAGCATTTT. Translating gives CSARDPRGGSGNQPQHF.

This clonotype was detected only a few times. V and J are TRBV12-3 or TRBV12-4 and TRBJ1-4; TRBD1 matches 11 bases. CDR3 length: 16 amino acids. V lost 5 bases to trimming and J lost 8 bases; unmatched junction nucleotides: 10. The CDR3 loop is CASSVTGTGGGEKLFF. The DNA of the CDR3 is TGTGCCAGCAGTGTCACCGGGACAGGGGGAGGAGAAAAACTGTTTTTT.

The chain has TRBV7-9 and TRBJ1-5, with 10 bases identical to TRBD1. This CDR3 is 16 amino acids long. With 5 bases clipped from V and 4 bases from J, the junction kept 8 bases outside the gene matches. The germline V gene has CDR1 SEHNR and CDR2 FQNEAQ (reference sequence). The CDR3 sequence: CASSGGTGDRNQPQHF. In nucleotides, the CDR3 is TGTGCCAGCAGCGGAGGGACAGGGGACCGAAATCAGCCCCAGCATTTT.

This clonotype was seen repeatedly, ten times or more. V and J are TRBV29-1 and TRBJ2-7; the D is unclear. V was cut by 7 bases and J by 5 bases, with 15 bases left in between. This CDR3 has 12 amino acids. From germline, CDR1 is SQVTM and CDR2 ANQGSEA. This CDR3 is CSAAPGWNEQYF. CDR3 DNA: TGCAGCGCCGCCCCGGGTTGGAACGAGCAGTACTTC.

This clonotype was picked up many times. The chain is built from TRBV6-6 and TRBJ1-2; D uncertain. Germline CDR1 MNHNY, CDR2 SVGAGI (reference sequence). Trimming left V 11 bases short and J 6 bases short, with 16 bases between. The CDR3 runs to 12 residues. CDR3 loop: CASSPIADGYTF. The CDR3 DNA reads as TGTGCCTCGAGCCCGATAGCCGATGGCTACACCTTC.

This clonotype was seen a few times. The gene calls are TRBV28 and TRBJ1-1; D ambiguous. Germline CDR1 and CDR2: MDHEN and SYDVKM. Trimming took off 3 bases at V and 7 bases at J, with 9 bases between the two ends. The CDR3 length is 12 residues. The CDR3 sequence is CASSLKRLEAFF. The CDR3 DNA reads TGTGCCAGCAGTTTGAAACGGCTTGAAGCTTTCTTT.

This clonotype occurred once. This may be a read error, as it is one base from a much larger clone. This chain joins TRBV19 and TRBJ1-1, with D possibly being TRBD1 (6 bases). Germline values: CDR1 LNHDA, CDR2 SQIVND (reference sequence). The CDR3 covers 11 residues. The DNA of the CDR3 is TGTGCCAGCCGGACAGTCACTGAAGCTCTCTTT. Translated, it gives CASRTVTEALF.

V usage is TRBV29-1 and J usage is TRBJ2-6; D remains ambiguous. Trimming cost V 2 bases and J 3 bases, with 8 bases left between them. The CDR3 extends over 14 amino acids. Germline V CDR1 and CDR2: SQVTM, ANQGSEA. The CDR3 reads CSVEWAFGANVLTF. CDR3 DNA: TGCAGCGTTGAATGGGCTTTTGGGGCCAACGTCCTGACTTTC.

As regards this clonotype: At one of its ends the junction is not consistent with the germline gene, which may arise from a read error. The chain uses TRBV11-2 and TRBJ1-1, with TRBD1 matching over 11 bases. The CDR3 contains 15 residues. CDR1 and CDR2 from the germline V gene are SGHAT and FQNNGV. In DNA form, the CDR3 reads TGTGCCAGCAGCTTCCGGGACAGGGGGAACGCTGAAGCTTTCTTT. Amino acids: CASSFRDRGNAEAFF.

This clonotype has a count of ten or more. As DNA, the CDR3 is TGTGCCAGCAGCTTCGGGGGGGTGGATTCACCCCTCCACTTT. Translated: CASSFGGVDSPLHF. This sequence joins TRBV7-9 and TRBJ1-6, with a possible D match to TRBD1 (5 bases). V was cut by 3 bases and J by 8 bases, with 11 bases left in between. The CDR3 has 14 residues. Germline CDR1 reads SEHNR; CDR2 reads FQNEAQ (reference sequence). Combining the CDR3 with reference TRBV7-9 and TRBJ1-6 gives the whole variable domain DTGVSQNPRHKITKRGQNVTFRCDPISEHNRLYWYRQTLGQGPEFLTYFQNEAQLEKSRLLSDRFSAERPKGSFSTLEIQRTEQGDSAMYLCASSFGGVDSPLHFGNGTRLTVT.

CDR3 DNA: TGTGCCAGCACACTAGCGGGAGAGATCGACACCGGGGAGCTGTTTTTT. This translates into CASTLAGEIDTGELFF. The V and J genes are TRBV6-1 and TRBJ2-2; 11 bases fit TRBD2. V trimming: 7 bases; J trimming: 3 bases; junction bases outside the gene matches: 7. The CDR3 is 16 residues long. Germline CDR1 MNHNS, CDR2 SASEGT.